This T cell receptor (beta chain) was observed in a study of response to subunit inactivated influenza vaccine. Via MiXCR, TCRdb re-called the RT-PCR reads, giving one row per CDR3 protein. The table lists some 500,000 distinct CDR3 sequences, 13% of them singletons. The study, taken as a whole, reports: Only a handful of new T cells, the authors suggested, are recruited with each seasonal influenza vaccination.

Points on this clonotype: The antigen is unknown.

The sample was PBMCs from blood, taken about 6 weeks after vaccination. The clonotype comes from a middle-aged man who received an inactivated influenza vaccine.

CDR3 bases: TGTGCCAGCAGCTCGACCACCGGGACTAGCGGGCCCACAGATACGCAGTATTTT. It codes for CASSSTTGTSGPTDTQYF. The chain couples TRBV11-1 to TRBJ2-3; 12 bases are shared with TRBD2. Germline lookup yields CDR1 SGHAT and CDR2 FQDESV (reference sequence). The CDR3 covers 18 residues. V gave up 4 bases and J gave up 2 bases; unmatched junction bases: 10.